These T cell receptor beta chains were read from a single sample in a study of control samples from healthy donors and cancer patients. Assay used: immunoSEQ multiplex PCR; TCRdb lists only in-frame clones, some missing. Among about 140,000 clones listed, around 85% were seen once. Sequences were obtained from blood. The origin of the receptors is a woman in her 30s in good health. The CDR3 runs from the conserved cysteine through the conserved F or W. A D gene is named only where the DNA matches it firmly. The size entry is marked missing in some rows and otherwise reads once, few, many or a size class.

J gene	V gene	clone size	D gene	CDR3 DNA	CDR3 protein
TRBJ1-2	TRBV7-2	-	-	TGTGCCAGCAGCTTAGGGAACCGGGACACCGTCTATGGCTACACCTTC	CASSLGNRDTVYGYTF
TRBJ1-2	TRBV5-6	-	-	TGTGCCAGCAGCTTGGGACAGGAGCCCTATGGCTACACCTTC	CASSLGQEPYGYTF
TRBJ1-3	TRBV5-5	-	-	TGTGCCAGCAGCTTGGTGGACATCTCTGGAAACACCATATATTTT	CASSLVDISGNTIYF
TRBJ1-5	TRBV6-5	-	-	TGTGCCAGCCGGGGGCAGGGAGTCACTCAGCCCCAGCATTTT	CASRGQGVTQPQHF
TRBJ1-4	TRBV4-1	-	-	TGCGCCAGCAGAAAAGATATGCCGGGGGCAACTAATGAAAAACTGTTTTTT	CASRKDMPGATNEKLFF
TRBJ2-1	TRBV3-1/TRBV3-2	-	-	TGTGCCAGCAGCAGGACAGTAAATGAGCAGTTCTTC	CASSRTVNEQFF
TRBJ2-1	TRBV18	once	TRBD2	TGTGCCAGCTCATCCGGGACTAGCGGGAGTGGGGAGCAGTTCTTC	CASSSGTSGSGEQFF
TRBJ1-6	TRBV28	-	-	TGTGCCAGTTTGGCCGTCGGTAATTCACCCCTCCACTTT	CASLAVGNSPLHF
TRBJ1-2	TRBV9	-	-	TGTGCCAGCAGCGTAGCTCACACAGCAATCTATGGCTACACCTTC	CASSVAHTAIYGYTF
TRBJ1-1	TRBV3-1/TRBV3-2	-	-	TGTGCCAGCAGGAGGAGCCGGAACACTGAAGCTTTCTTT	CASRRSRNTEAFF
TRBJ2-7	TRBV19	-	-	TGTGCCAGTAGTATTCAGGGATTCGGCAACGAGCAGTACTTC	CASSIQGFGNEQYF
TRBJ1-4	TRBV28	-	-	TGTGCCAGCAGTTTTAGCGGGTCACAGACTAATGAAAAACTGTTTTTT	CASSFSGSQTNEKLFF
TRBJ1-4	TRBV12-3/TRBV12-4	-	-	TGTGCCAGCAGTTTCGGGGGAACTGAAAAACTGTTTTTT	CASSFGGTEKLFF
TRBJ2-6	TRBV5-1	-	-	TGCGCCAGCAGCTTCCACCAGAAGAGCTCTGGGGCCAACGTCCTGACTTTC	CASSFHQKSSGANVLTF
TRBJ1-3	TRBV2	-	-	TGTGCCAGCAGTGACTGGGGGGCCGGCTCTGGAAACACCATATATTTT	CASSDWGAGSGNTIYF
TRBJ2-5	TRBV3-1/TRBV3-2	-	TRBD2	TGTGCCAGCAGCCAAGAAGGGAGGACTAGCATAGAGACCCAGTACTTC	CASSQEGRTSIETQYF
TRBJ2-3	TRBV18	-	-	TGTGCCAGCTCACCGGACAGCCGGACAGATACGCAGTATTTT	CASSPDSRTDTQYF
TRBJ1-5	TRBV10-3	-	-	TGTGCCATCAGTGTGGGGGGGCAGCCCCAGCATTTT	CAISVGGQPQHF
TRBJ2-2	TRBV5-1	-	-	TGCGCCAGCAGCCAAGCTCAGGGGTTCGGGGAGCTGTTTTTT	CASSQAQGFGELFF
TRBJ1-1	TRBV18	-	TRBD1	TGTGCCAGCTCACCACTTCCAGGGGGCACGCACACTGAAGCTTTCTTT	CASSPLPGGTHTEAFF